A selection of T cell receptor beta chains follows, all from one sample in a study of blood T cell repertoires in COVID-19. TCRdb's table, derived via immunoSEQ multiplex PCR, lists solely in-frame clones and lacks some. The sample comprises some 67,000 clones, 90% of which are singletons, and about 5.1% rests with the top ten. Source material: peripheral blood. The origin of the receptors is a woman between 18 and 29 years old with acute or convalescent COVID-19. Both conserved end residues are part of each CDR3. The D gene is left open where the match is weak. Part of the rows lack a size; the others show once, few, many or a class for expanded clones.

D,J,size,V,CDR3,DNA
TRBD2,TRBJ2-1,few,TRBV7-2,CASSLAGAFDEQFF,TGTGCCAGCAGCCTAGCGGGAGCTTTCGATGAGCAGTTCTTC
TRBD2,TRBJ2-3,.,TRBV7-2,CASTSTSVRADTQYF,TGTGCCAGTACTTCGACTAGCGTGAGGGCAGATACGCAGTATTTT
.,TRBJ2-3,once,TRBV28,CASPPSRGSGTDTQYF,TGTGCCAGTCCTCCTTCGCGGGGATCTGGCACAGATACGCAGTATTTT
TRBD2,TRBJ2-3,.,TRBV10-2,CATKLAPTPLDTQYF,TGCGCCACCAAACTAGCGCCGACCCCCTTGGATACGCAGTATTTT
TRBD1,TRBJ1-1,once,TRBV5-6,CASSTGQTNTEAFF,TGTGCCAGCAGCACGGGACAGACGAACACTGAAGCTTTCTTT
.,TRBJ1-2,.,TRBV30,CAWTSPGRNYGYTF,TGTGCCTGGACCTCTCCAGGCCGAAACTATGGCTACACCTTC
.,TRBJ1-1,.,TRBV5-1,CASSFEGAAEAFF,TGCGCCAGCAGCTTTGAAGGGGCCGCTGAAGCTTTCTTT
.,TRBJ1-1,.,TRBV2,CASSAEGKAFF,TGTGCCAGCAGTGCCGAGGGTAAAGCTTTCTTT
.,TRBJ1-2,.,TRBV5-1,CASANRDPNYGYTF,TGCGCCAGCGCTAACAGGGACCCTAACTATGGCTACACCTTC
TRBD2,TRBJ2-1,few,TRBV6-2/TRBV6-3,CASSYSWTSGYNEQFF,TGTGCCAGCAGTTACTCGTGGACTAGCGGGTACAATGAGCAGTTCTTC
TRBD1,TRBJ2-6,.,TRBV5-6,CASSLGDRASSGANVLTF,TGTGCCAGCAGCTTGGGAGACAGGGCAAGCTCTGGGGCCAACGTCCTGACTTTC
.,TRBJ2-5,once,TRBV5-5,CASSLAGGYQETQYF,TGTGCCAGCAGCTTGGCCGGCGGGTACCAAGAGACCCAGTACTTC
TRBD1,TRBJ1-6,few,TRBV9,CASSPSGTGSSPLHF,TGTGCCAGCAGCCCATCCGGGACAGGGAGTTCACCCCTCCACTTT
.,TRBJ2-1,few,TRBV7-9,CASSFAEINEQFF,TGTGCCAGCAGCTTTGCGGAAATCAATGAGCAGTTCTTC
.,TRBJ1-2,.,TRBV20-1,CIPGGLSTF,TGCATCCCTGGGGGCCTGTCCACCTTC
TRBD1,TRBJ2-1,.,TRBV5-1,CASSLGGQGLDEQFF,TGCGCCAGCAGCTTGGGGGGACAGGGGCTCGATGAGCAGTTCTTC
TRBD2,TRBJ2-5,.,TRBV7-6,CASSRGVRETQYF,TGTGCCAGCAGCCGGGGGGTCCGAGAGACCCAGTACTTC
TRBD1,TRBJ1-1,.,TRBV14,CASSRDRVRTEAFF,TGTGCCAGCAGCCGCGACAGGGTTCGCACTGAAGCTTTCTTT
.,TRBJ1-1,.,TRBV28,CASRPTATTEAFF,TGTGCCAGCAGGCCGACAGCCACCACTGAAGCTTTCTTT
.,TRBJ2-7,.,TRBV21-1,CASTRGLDLIYEQYF,TGTGCCAGCACAAGAGGACTAGACTTAATCTACGAGCAGTACTTC
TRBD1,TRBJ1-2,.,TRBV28,CASSVTGRYGYTF,TGTGCCAGCAGTGTGACAGGGCGGTATGGCTACACCTTC
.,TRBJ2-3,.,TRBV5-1,CASSPTVSGPTDTQYF,TGCGCCAGCAGCCCTACGGTTAGCGGACCAACAGATACGCAGTATTTT
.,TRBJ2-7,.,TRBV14,CASSKVSGLTSEQYF,TGTGCCAGCAGCAAGGTCTCCGGACTCACCTCCGAGCAGTACTTC
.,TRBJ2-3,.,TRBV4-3,CASSQDPRAGAQYF,TGCGCCAGCAGCCAAGATCCCAGGGCTGGTGCGCAGTATTTT
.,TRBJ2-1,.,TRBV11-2,CASSSIRGPSNEQFF,TGTGCCAGCAGCTCTATACGGGGTCCTAGCAATGAGCAGTTCTTC
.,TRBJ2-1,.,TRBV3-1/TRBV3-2,CASSQRGAYNEQFF,TGTGCCAGCAGCCAACGGGGGGCGTACAATGAGCAGTTCTTC
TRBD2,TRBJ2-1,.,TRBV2,CASSYQRGKNEQFF,TGTGCCAGCAGTTATCAGCGGGGTAAAAATGAGCAGTTCTTC
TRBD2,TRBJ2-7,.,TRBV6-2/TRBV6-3,CASSGLAGAPSSYEQYF,TGTGCCAGCAGTGGACTAGCGGGAGCGCCAAGCTCCTACGAGCAGTACTTC
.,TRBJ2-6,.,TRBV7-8,CASSLGVSSGANVLTF,TGTGCCAGCAGCTTAGGAGTCTCCTCTGGGGCCAACGTCCTGACTTTC
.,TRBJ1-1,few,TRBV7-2,CASSLDGTSNTEAFF,TGTGCCAGCAGCTTAGACGGTACTTCGAACACTGAAGCTTTCTTT
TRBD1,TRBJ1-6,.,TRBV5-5,CASSLTGERNSPLHF,TGTGCCAGCAGCTTAACAGGGGAGAGGAATTCACCCCTCCACTTT
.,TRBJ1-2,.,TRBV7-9,CASSFTGVNYGYTF,TGTGCCAGCAGCTTTACGGGGGTTAACTATGGCTACACCTTC
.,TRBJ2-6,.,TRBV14,CASSRGGTGANVLTF,TGTGCCAGCAGCCGCGGCGGGACTGGGGCCAACGTCCTGACTTTC
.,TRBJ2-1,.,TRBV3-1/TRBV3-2,CASSQGWTTYNEQFF,TGTGCCAGCAGCCAAGGGTGGACTACCTACAATGAGCAGTTCTTC
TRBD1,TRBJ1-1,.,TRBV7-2,CASRKQTMPGQGLNTEAFF,TGTGCCAGCAGGAAACAAACAATGCCGGGACAGGGTTTGAACACTGAAGCTTTCTTT
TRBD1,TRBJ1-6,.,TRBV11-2,CASSPDVTGETYSPLHF,TGTGCCAGCAGCCCGGACGTAACAGGGGAAACATATTCACCCCTCCACTTT
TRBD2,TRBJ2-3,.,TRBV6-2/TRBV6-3,CASSYERGGNTSTDTQYF,TGTGCCAGCAGTTACGAGCGGGGGGGGAACACTAGCACAGATACGCAGTATTTT
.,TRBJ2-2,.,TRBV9,CASSAPGGTGELFF,TGTGCCAGCAGCGCCCCCGGGGGCACCGGGGAGCTGTTTTTT
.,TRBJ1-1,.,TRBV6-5,CASRYGPYTEAFF,TGTGCCAGCAGATATGGGCCATACACTGAAGCTTTCTTT
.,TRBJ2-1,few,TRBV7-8,CASSFAGRYNEQFF,TGTGCCAGCAGCTTTGCGGGGAGATACAATGAGCAGTTCTTC
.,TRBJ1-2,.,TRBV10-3,CAISDRTNYGYTF,TGTGCCATCAGCGACAGGACCAACTATGGCTACACCTTC
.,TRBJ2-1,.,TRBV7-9,CASSSRGNEQFF,TGTGCCAGCAGTTCCAGGGGTAATGAGCAGTTCTTC
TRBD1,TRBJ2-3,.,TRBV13,CASSPPGQGAGDTQYF,TGTGCCAGCAGCCCCCCGGGACAGGGGGCGGGGGATACGCAGTATTTT
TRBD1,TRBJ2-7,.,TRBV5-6,CASSFGTGSYEQYF,TGTGCCAGCAGCTTCGGGACAGGGAGCTACGAGCAGTACTTC
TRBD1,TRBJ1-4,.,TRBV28,CASRAGTGGWGREKLFF,TGTGCCAGCAGGGCTGGAACAGGGGGCTGGGGTAGGGAAAAACTGTTTTTT
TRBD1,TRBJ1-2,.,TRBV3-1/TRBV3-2,CASSQDWQGAGGYTF,TGTGCCAGCAGCCAAGATTGGCAGGGGGCCGGTGGCTACACCTTC